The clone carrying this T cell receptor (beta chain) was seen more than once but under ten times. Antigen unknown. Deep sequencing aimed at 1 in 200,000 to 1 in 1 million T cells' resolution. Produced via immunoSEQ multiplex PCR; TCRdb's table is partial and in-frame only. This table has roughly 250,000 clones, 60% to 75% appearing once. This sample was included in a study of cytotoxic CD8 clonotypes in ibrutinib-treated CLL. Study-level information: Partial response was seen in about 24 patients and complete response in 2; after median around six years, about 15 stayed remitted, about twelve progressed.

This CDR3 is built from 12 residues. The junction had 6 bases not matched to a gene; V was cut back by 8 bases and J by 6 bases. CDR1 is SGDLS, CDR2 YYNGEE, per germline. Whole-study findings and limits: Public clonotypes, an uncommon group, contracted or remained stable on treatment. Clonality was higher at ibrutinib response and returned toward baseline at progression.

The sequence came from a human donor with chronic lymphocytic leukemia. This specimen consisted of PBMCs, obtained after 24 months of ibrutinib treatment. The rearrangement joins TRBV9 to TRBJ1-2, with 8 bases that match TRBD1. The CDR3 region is CASGDRSNGYTF. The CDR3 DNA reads TGTGCCAGTGGGGACAGGAGTAATGGCTACACCTTC.